Listed below are T cell receptor beta chains from one sample, sequenced in a study of vaccination and CD4 T cells after COVID-19. TCRdb analysed the PCR reads with MiXCR anew, one entry per CDR3 protein. Of about 16,000 distinct CDR3 sequences in the sample, about three quarters were seen once. Their target antigens are unknown. The sequenced sample was CD4+ T cells from blood, cultured in vitro, obtained after SARS-CoV-2 vaccination. All receptors derive from a human donor who received a COVID-19 vaccine. The conserved cysteine and the conserved F or W are not part of the CDR3 here.

V gene,J gene,CDR3 protein
TRBV6-1,TRBJ1-1,ASSTGWNTEAF
TRBV19,TRBJ1-2,ASSVRGLTPLYGYT
TRBV6-1,TRBJ1-5,ASSLLGAGGNQPQH
TRBV12-5,TRBJ2-7,ASGLGVRGYEQY
TRBV20-1,TRBJ2-3,SASWRGSGADTQY
TRBV20-1,TRBJ2-3,SARDRGGSGGADTQY
TRBV12-3/TRBV12-4,TRBJ2-2,ASSGTSGGTHTGELF
TRBV24-1,TRBJ2-2,ATSDLSLGLAGGRSTGELF
TRBV6-1,TRBJ2-5,ASGGPLRTQY
TRBV15,TRBJ1-1,ATSRVGVQNTEAF
TRBV2,TRBJ1-5,ASRPDRGSNQPQH
TRBV9,TRBJ1-2,ASSVVAANYGYT
TRBV10-1,TRBJ2-3,ASSEGWTDTQY
TRBV19,TRBJ1-4,ASSQQLLRKLF
TRBV6-1,TRBJ1-6,ASSNDRAGNSPLH
TRBV5-4,TRBJ2-2,ASSLTAGGWSTGELF
TRBV7-9,TRBJ2-7,ASSLAGAEQY
TRBV30,TRBJ2-5,AWGALRETQY
TRBV5-1,TRBJ1-6,ASSLGQARSYNSPLH
TRBV12-5,TRBJ1-5,ASGSGTASNQPQH
TRBV6-2/TRBV6-3,TRBJ2-5,ASSRLVQETQY
TRBV20-1,TRBJ1-1,SARDPGGGLNTEAF
TRBV7-9,TRBJ2-5,ASSFLAGVETQY
TRBV10-2,TRBJ2-5,ASTARQETQY
TRBV7-9,TRBJ2-5,ASSPDGRGVETQY
TRBV7-8,TRBJ1-1,ASSLALGTEAF
TRBV5-6,TRBJ1-2,ASGLSGFGASSGYT
TRBV20-1,TRBJ1-1,SATRQVEAF
TRBV18,TRBJ2-3,ASSPLSGGSTDTQY
TRBV6-1,TRBJ1-2,ASSEGQGYGYT
TRBV2,TRBJ1-2,ASSAGQNSGYT
TRBV2,TRBJ2-5,ASHRGGETQY
TRBV21-1,TRBJ1-5,ASSTGLHPEYSNQPQH
TRBV10-2,TRBJ2-5,ASMLAGEETQY
TRBV12-3/TRBV12-4,TRBJ1-2,ASREASYGYT
TRBV2,TRBJ2-3,ASSSGTSGLTGADTQY
TRBV30,TRBJ1-2,AWSRSHRAGGYT
TRBV18,TRBJ1-5,ASSNDRGNQPQH
TRBV20-1,TRBJ2-3,SARDGGRAPDTQY
TRBV6-1,TRBJ1-5,ASRDRQGFLTNQPQH
TRBV10-3,TRBJ2-7,AISDSGGENYEQY
TRBV6-1,TRBJ1-6,ASSAGLPYNSPLH